What follows is one T cell receptor beta chain and its context. These data originate in a study of blood T cell repertoires in COVID-19. This CDR3 region has 15 residues. V was clipped by 2 bases and J by 3 bases, with 13 bases between them. CDR1 is SGHTA, CDR2 FQGNSA, per germline. The data were produced by immunoSEQ multiplex PCR, yet TCRdb's version contains in-frame clones alone and is incomplete. The table shows 190,000 or so clones, with 70% to 80% occurring only once. The sequence was obtained from a man aged 50-59 years who had recovered from COVID-19. Sequencing was done on a sample of peripheral blood. The chain couples TRBV7-2 to TRBJ1-1; unclear D gene. The CDR3: CASSLYAIVDTEAFF. In DNA form, the CDR3 reads TGTGCCAGCAGCTTATATGCGATTGTGGACACTGAAGCTTTCTTT.